Listed below are T cell receptor beta chains from one sample, sequenced in a study of human T cells and chemical hapten exposure. TCRdb re-called the RACE reads with MiXCR, one entry per CDR3 protein. The sample includes 73,000 or so distinct CDR3 sequences, 8.5% of them seen just once. This specimen was whole blood, taken in connection with sensitization to the hapten diphenylcyclopropenone (DPC). Source of these receptors: a woman in her fifties or sixties with alopecia areata. Some clones in this sample may be carry-over from other donors' samples. Both conserved end residues are part of each CDR3. D genes are given only for firm matches. The size of a clone is reported for some rows only, either as once, few or many, or as a class for expanded clones.

d_gene	v_gene	j_gene	abundance	CDR3nt	CDR3aa
TRBD1	TRBV18	TRBJ1-2	few	TGTGCCAGCTCACCCGGGACAGGGGGATCCTATGGCTACACCTTC	CASSPGTGGSYGYTF
NA	TRBV6-5	TRBJ2-1	NA	TGTGCCAGCAGTTACTCCGGGACTCTCGCCTACAATGAGCAGTTCTTC	CASSYSGTLAYNEQFF
NA	TRBV5-1	TRBJ1-3	NA	TGCGCCAGCTCGCCTGATACTGGAAACACCATATATTTT	CASSPDTGNTIYF
NA	TRBV4-3	TRBJ2-4	few	TGCGCCAGCAGCCAAGATCCGGGTCCGGGCCAAAAAAACATTCAGTACTTC	CASSQDPGPGQKNIQYF
NA	TRBV5-1	TRBJ1-6	many	TGCGCCAGCAGCTTGGACAGGGCGGGCTCACCCCTCCACTTT	CASSLDRAGSPLHF
NA	TRBV6-6	TRBJ1-2	few	TGTGCCAGCAGTTACTCGCTAGACGGGAACTATGGCTACACCTTC	CASSYSLDGNYGYTF
TRBD1	TRBV24-1	TRBJ2-1	few	TGTGCCACCAGTCCCCGGGACAGGCCCTACAATGAGCAGTTCTTC	CATSPRDRPYNEQFF
NA	TRBV10-3	TRBJ1-1	NA	TGTGCCATCAGGGGAAGGAAGGACACTGAAGCTTTCTTT	CAIRGRKDTEAFF
TRBD2	TRBV3-1	TRBJ2-5	few	TGTGCCAGCAGCCAAGACACCACTAGCGGACAAGAGACCCAGTACTTC	CASSQDTTSGQETQYF
NA	TRBV28	TRBJ2-6	few	TGTGCCAGCATACGGAACTCTGGGGCCAACGTCCTGACTTTC	CASIRNSGANVLTF
NA	TRBV19	TRBJ1-2	NA	TGTGCCAGTAGTATCACAGGGCTCGGCTTCCAGGGCTACACCTTC	CASSITGLGFQGYTF
NA	TRBV19	TRBJ1-2	few	TGTGCCAGTAGTATGGCAGGGACTAACTATGGCTACACCTTC	CASSMAGTNYGYTF
NA	TRBV29-1	TRBJ2-1	NA	TGCAGCGTTCACGAGACTACCATGATCTTC	CSVHETTMIF
NA	TRBV28	TRBJ2-5	few	TGTGCCAGCAGTCCCCACGAGTTAGGGGCCGGGGAGACCCAGTACTTC	CASSPHELGAGETQYF
NA	TRBV29-1	TRBJ1-1	NA	TGCAGCGTTTTCACAGGGAACACTGAAGCTTTCTTT	CSVFTGNTEAFF
NA	TRBV27	TRBJ1-6	many	TGTGCCAGCAGTTCCACAGGGCTCTATAATTCACCCCTCCACTTT	CASSSTGLYNSPLHF
NA	TRBV3-1	TRBJ2-3	few	TGTGCCAGCAGCCAAGAGACAGATACGCAGTATTTT	CASSQETDTQYF
TRBD2	TRBV7-9	TRBJ2-7	many	TGTGCCAGCAGCCCCGGACTAGCGGGAGCGTGGCAGTACTTC	CASSPGLAGAWQYF
NA	TRBV6-5	TRBJ2-1	few	TGTGCCAGTCATCCCTCTGGGCCCCGGGTCTACAATGAGCAGTTCTTC	CASHPSGPRVYNEQFF
NA	TRBV27	TRBJ1-1	many	TGTGCCAGCATTTCTTATCGTGGGGTTGGCGGGGCGATGAACACTGAAGCTTTCTTT	CASISYRGVGGAMNTEAFF
NA	TRBV5-1	TRBJ1-1	few	TGCGCCAGCAGCTGGGGGAGTTCGGACACTGAAGCTTTCTTT	CASSWGSSDTEAFF
NA	TRBV2	TRBJ2-1	NA	TGTGCCACCCCGATTTTACCGGGTGAGCAGTTCTTC	CATPILPGEQFF
NA	TRBV3-1	TRBJ2-5	NA	TGTGCCAGCAGCCCACTAGGCAGACTAAAGACCCAGTACTTC	CASSPLGRLKTQYF
TRBD2	TRBV7-2	TRBJ2-4	NA	TGTGCCAGCAGCCTGGGACTAGCGGGAGGGCACAAAAACATTCAGTACTTC	CASSLGLAGGHKNIQYF
NA	TRBV20-1	TRBJ1-4	few	TGCAGTGCTAGAGATCTAGGGGAAAAACTGTTTTTT	CSARDLGEKLFF
TRBD1	TRBV12-3/TRBV12-4	TRBJ2-1	NA	TGTGCCAGCAGCCCGACAGGGGGCGCTTTCAGTGAGCAGTTCTTC	CASSPTGGAFSEQFF
NA	TRBV6-2/TRBV6-3	TRBJ1-2	NA	TGTGCCAGCAGGCGGACTCTCCAGGGGTTTGTCTATGGCTACACCTTC	CASRRTLQGFVYGYTF
NA	TRBV29-1	TRBJ1-3	NA	TGCAGCGTTGGAATGCGTGCCTCTGGAAACACCATATATTTT	CSVGMRASGNTIYF
NA	TRBV6-5	TRBJ1-1	few	TGTGCCAGCAGCCCCGTGGGGGGGGGGCCCACTGAAGCTTTCTTT	CASSPVGGGPTEAFF
NA	TRBV30	TRBJ1-2	few	TGTGCCTTCGGGGGGACCTATGGCTACACCTTC	CAFGGTYGYTF